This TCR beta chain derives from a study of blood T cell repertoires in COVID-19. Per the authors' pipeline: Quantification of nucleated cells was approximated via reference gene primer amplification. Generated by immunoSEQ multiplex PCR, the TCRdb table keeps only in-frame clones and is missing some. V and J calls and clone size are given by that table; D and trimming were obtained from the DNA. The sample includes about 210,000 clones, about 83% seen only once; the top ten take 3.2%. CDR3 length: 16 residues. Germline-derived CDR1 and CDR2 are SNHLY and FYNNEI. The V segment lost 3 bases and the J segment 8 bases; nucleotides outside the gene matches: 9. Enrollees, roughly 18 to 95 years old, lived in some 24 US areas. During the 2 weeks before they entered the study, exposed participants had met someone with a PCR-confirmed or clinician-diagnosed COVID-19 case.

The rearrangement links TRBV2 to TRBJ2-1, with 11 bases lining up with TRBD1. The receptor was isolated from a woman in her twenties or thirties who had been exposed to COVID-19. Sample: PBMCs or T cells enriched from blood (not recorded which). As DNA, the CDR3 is TGTGCCAGCAGTGACCGGGGACAGGGGGGTTCCGATGAGCAGTTCTTC. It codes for CASSDRGQGGSDEQFF. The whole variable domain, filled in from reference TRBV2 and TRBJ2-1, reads EPEVTQTPSHQVTQMGQEVILRCVPISNHLYFYWYRQILGQKVEFLVSFYNNEISEKSEIFDDQFSVERPDGSNFTLKIRSTKLEDSAMYFCASSDRGQGGSDEQFFGPGTRLTVL.